This T cell receptor beta chain was obtained from a study of CD4 T cells in relation to SARS-CoV-2 and coronaviruses. Study background: ViraFEST: approximately 10-day antigen culture of PBMCs, then TCR beta CDR3 sequencing. No peptide or an HIV-1 Nef peptide pool served as negative control.

From germline, CDR1 is SGHDN and CDR2 FVKESK. Trimming took off 0 bases at V and 5 bases at J, with 14 bases between the two ends. The CDR3 spans 16 residues. TCRdb keeps only in-frame clones here, not all; method: immunoSEQ multiplex PCR. The data show more than 20,000 clones, 75% to 80% seen once. The unexposed donors gave CD4+ T cells in about 2011-2019, prior to COVID-19. CD4+ T cells were isolated from the cells after 10 days of culture. Cells permitting, SARS-CoV-2 S/N and four cold-coronavirus spikes were tested on unexposed-donor CD4+ T cells. Each well had 1.5 million to 2.5 million PBMCs in around 5% human AB serum with IL-2. As for this clone: Its target is not known.

What was sequenced was CD4+ T cells from PBMCs, cultured in vitro. The V gene is TRBV14, the J gene TRBJ2-1, with D perhaps assigned TRBD1 or TRBD2 (5 bases each). The sequence came from a human donor in good health. CDR3 sequence reads: CASSQDGGPKHNEQFF. DNA for the CDR3: TGTGCCAGCAGCCAAGATGGGGGACCGAAACACAATGAGCAGTTCTTC.